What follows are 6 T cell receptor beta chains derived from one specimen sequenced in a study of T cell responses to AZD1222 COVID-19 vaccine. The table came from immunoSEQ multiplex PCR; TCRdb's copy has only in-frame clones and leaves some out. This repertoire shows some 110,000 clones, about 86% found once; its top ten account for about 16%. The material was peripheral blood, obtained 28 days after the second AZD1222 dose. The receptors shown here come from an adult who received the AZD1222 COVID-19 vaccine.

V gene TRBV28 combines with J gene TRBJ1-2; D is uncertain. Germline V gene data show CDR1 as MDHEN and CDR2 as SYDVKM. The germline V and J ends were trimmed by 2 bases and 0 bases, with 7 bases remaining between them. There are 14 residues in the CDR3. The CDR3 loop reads CASSLKEPNYGYTF. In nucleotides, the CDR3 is TGTGCCAGCAGTTTAAAGGAGCCTAACTATGGCTACACCTTC.

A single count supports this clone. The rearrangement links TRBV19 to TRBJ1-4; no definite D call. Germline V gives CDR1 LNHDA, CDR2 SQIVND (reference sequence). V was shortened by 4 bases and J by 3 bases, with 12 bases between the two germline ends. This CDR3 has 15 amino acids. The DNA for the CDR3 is TGTGCCAGTAGTACCGTTGTCGGAGCTAATGAAAAACTGTTTTTT. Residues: CASSTVVGANEKLFF.

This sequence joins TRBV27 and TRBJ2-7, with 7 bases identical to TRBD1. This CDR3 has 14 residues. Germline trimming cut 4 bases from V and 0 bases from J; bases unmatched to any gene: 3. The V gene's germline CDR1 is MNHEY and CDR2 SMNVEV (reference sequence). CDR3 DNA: TGTGCCAGCAGTTCCCGGGACAGCTCCTACGAGCAGTACTTC. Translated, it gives CASSSRDSSYEQYF.

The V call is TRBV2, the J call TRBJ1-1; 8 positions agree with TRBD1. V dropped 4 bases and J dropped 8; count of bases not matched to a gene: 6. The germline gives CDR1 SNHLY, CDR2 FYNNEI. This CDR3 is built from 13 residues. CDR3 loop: CASSAQGASEAFF. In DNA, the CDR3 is TGTGCCAGCAGTGCGCAGGGGGCCTCAGAAGCTTTCTTT.

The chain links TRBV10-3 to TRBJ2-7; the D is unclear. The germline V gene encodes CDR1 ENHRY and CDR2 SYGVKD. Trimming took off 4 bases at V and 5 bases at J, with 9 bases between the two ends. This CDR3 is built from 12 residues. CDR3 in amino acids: CAISGIENEQYF. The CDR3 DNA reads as TGTGCCATCAGTGGGATCGAAAACGAGCAGTACTTC.

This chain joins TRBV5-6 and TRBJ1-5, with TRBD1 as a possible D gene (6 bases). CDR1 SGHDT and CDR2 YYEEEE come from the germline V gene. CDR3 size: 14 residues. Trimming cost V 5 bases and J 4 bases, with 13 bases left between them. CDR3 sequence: CASSLGTSNQPQHF. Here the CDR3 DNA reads TGTGCCAGCAGTCTTGGGACATCAAATCAGCCCCAGCATTTT.